What follows are 23 T cell receptor beta chains derived from one specimen sequenced in a study of T-cell reconstitution after alpha-beta-depleted transplantation in children. Unique molecular identifiers were incorporated into the prepared TCRbeta library. TCRdb reanalysed the PCR reads using MiXCR and keeps one entry per CDR3 protein. This table holds 450,000 to 600,000 distinct CDR3 sequences, approximately 10% found once. The source material was PBMCs, sampled before TCRalphabeta/CD19-depleted stem cell transplant. Receptors originate from a child younger than 10 with inherited bone marrow failure, due to receive a stem cell transplant.

This clonotype was seen more than once but under ten times. V usage is TRBV14 and J usage is TRBJ2-1, with a tentative D call TRBD2 (5 bases). V lost 2 bases and J 9 bases, leaving 23 bases between the germline ends. The germline V gene encodes CDR1 SGHDN and CDR2 FVKESK. This CDR3 is built from 17 residues. In DNA form, the CDR3 reads TGTGCCAGCAGCCAACTATTAGCGCCTGGTGGGGATAGTGAGCAGTTCTTC. Translation: CASSQLLAPGGDSEQFF. Drawing the rest from reference TRBV14 and TRBJ2-1, the complete variable domain is EAGVTQFPSHSVIEKGQTVTLRCDPISGHDNLYWYRRVMGKEIKFLLHFVKESKQDESGMPNNRFLAERTGGTYSTLKVQPAELEDSGVYFCASSQLLAPGGDSEQFFGPGTRLTVL.

Remarks on this clonotype: This may arise from a read error, as a much more abundant clone is one base away. V gene TRBV27 combines with J gene TRBJ2-1; 11 nucleotides line up with TRBD2. The ends lost 8 bases at V and 4 bases at J; junction bases unmatched: 10. Germline values: CDR1 MNHEY, CDR2 SMNVEV (reference sequence). The CDR3 runs 16 residues. DNA for the CDR3: TGTGCCAGCCAAAAGACTAGCGGGATTCAGTACAATGAGCAGTTCTTC. Protein sequence: CASQKTSGIQYNEQFF.

The rearrangement uses TRBV4-3 and TRBJ1-3; 8 positions agree with TRBD1. V was pared by 1 base and J by 6 bases, with 5 bases of the junction left unmatched. The length of the CDR3 is 15 residues. Germline loops: CDR1 LGHNA, CDR2 YSLEER. The CDR3 here is CASSQAGTGQNTIYF. The CDR3 DNA follows: TGCGCCAGCAGCCAAGCCGGGACAGGCCAAAACACCATATATTTT.

This clonotype was seen repeatedly, ten times or more. V gene TRBV20-1 combines with J gene TRBJ2-5; D unresolved. This CDR3 region has 13 residues. The germline V and J ends were trimmed by 1 base and 4 bases, with 10 bases remaining between them. Germline V gene sequence: CDR1 DFQATT, CDR2 SNEGSKA (reference sequence). The chain's CDR3 is CSARGTSGETQYF. The CDR3 DNA reads as TGCAGTGCTAGAGGGACCAGTGGAGAGACCCAGTACTTC.

This clonotype occurred many times. The rearrangement joins TRBV5-4 to TRBJ1-5; D may be TRBD1 (5 bases). Per germline, CDR1 SGHNT and CDR2 YYREEE (reference sequence). The V and J ends lost 4 bases and 4 bases respectively, with 12 bases between them. The CDR3 loop spans 14 amino acids. CDR3 sequence (DNA): TGTGCCAGCAGCCCGGGGACGGGGAATCAGCCCCAGCATTTT. Its protein product is CASSPGTGNQPQHF.

Ten or more counts support this clonotype. The chain uses TRBV5-1 and TRBJ2-1, with TRBD2 identical over 7 bases. CDR1 and CDR2 from the germline V gene are SGHRS and YFSETQ. V dropped 1 base and J dropped 2; count of bases not matched to a gene: 6. This CDR3 spans 16 amino acids. The CDR3 coding sequence is TGCGCCAGCAGCTTGTGGCGGGAGAGGACCTACAATGAGCAGTTCTTC. It is translated as CASSLWRERTYNEQFF.

This clonotype was recorded at least ten times. The CDR3 DNA follows: TGTGCCAGCAGCTCCCGGACAAGAACAGCCTACGAGCAGTACTTC. It translates to CASSSRTRTAYEQYF. The chain carries TRBV7-2 and TRBJ2-7, with a tentative D call TRBD1 (5 bases). The CDR3 runs 15 residues. CDR1 and CDR2 from the germline V gene are SGHTA and FQGNSA. V was shortened by 4 bases and J by 2 bases, with 15 bases between the two germline ends.

This clonotype was found many times. The rearrangement joins TRBV7-8 to TRBJ2-1; TRBD2 matches 8 bases. With 1 base clipped from V and 6 bases from J, the junction kept 5 bases outside the gene matches. In germline, CDR1 is SGHVS, CDR2 FQNEAQ. This CDR3 has 15 residues. The CDR3 spells CASSLGVSGINEQFF. Written as DNA, the CDR3 is TGTGCCAGCAGCTTAGGAGTTAGCGGGATCAATGAGCAGTTCTTC.

This clonotype was observed many times. This is likely a read error, given that the CDR3 carries no conserved phenylalanine or tryptophan at its end. The gene calls are TRBV5-1 and TRBJ2-7; either TRBD1 or TRBD2 may fit D (5 bases each). This CDR3 spans 11 amino acids. The V gene's germline CDR1 is SGHRS and CDR2 YFSETQ. Trimming took 4 bases from V and 7 from J, leaving 9 bases between them. As DNA, the CDR3 is TGCGCCAGCAGCCAGGGACGGGAGCAGTACTCC. This translates into CASSQGREQYS.

This clonotype was seen at least ten times. The CDR3 DNA reads TGTGCCAGCAGCTTAGCCCGGACAGCCTACACCGGGGAGCTGTTTTTT. It encodes CASSLARTAYTGELFF. V gene TRBV7-2 combines with J gene TRBJ2-2, with D maybe TRBD1 (6 bases). Germline CDR1 and CDR2: SGHTA and FQGNSA. Trimming cost V 0 bases and J 3 bases, with 11 bases left between them. The CDR3 contains 16 residues. The complete variable domain, with remaining parts taken from reference TRBV7-2 and TRBJ2-2, reads GAGVSQSPSNKVTEKGKDVELRCDPISGHTALYWYRQSLGQGLEFLIYFQGNSAPDKSGLPSDRFSAERTGGSVSTLTIQRTQQEDSAVYLCASSLARTAYTGELFFGEGSRLTVL.

The sample holds many counts of this clonotype. CDR3 loop: CASSLVGGVGPYEQYF. The CDR3 DNA sequence: TGCGCCAGCAGCTTGGTTGGGGGGGTCGGCCCCTACGAGCAGTACTTC. The chain is built from TRBV5-1 and TRBJ2-7; 7 bases match TRBD2. Germline loops: CDR1 SGHRS, CDR2 YFSETQ. V lost 0 bases to trimming and J lost 2 bases; unmatched junction nucleotides: 8. The CDR3 has 16 amino acids.

This clonotype has ten or more counts. The rearrangement uses TRBV4-1 and TRBJ2-2; 14 positions agree with TRBD2. CDR1 and CDR2 (germline): MGHRA, YSYEKL. J lost 5 bases, V lost 4 bases, and 12 bases had no gene match. This CDR3 spans 19 amino acids. CDR3 residues: CASSLQDGLAGGGTGELFF. CDR3 nucleotide sequence: TGCGCCAGCAGCCTTCAAGATGGACTAGCGGGAGGTGGGACCGGGGAGCTGTTTTTT.

This clonotype was seen at least ten times. This chain connects TRBV6-5 to TRBJ2-4, with no clear D. The CDR3 has 15 amino acids. Trimming left V 0 bases short and J 0 bases short, with 6 bases between. Germline V gene sequence: CDR1 MNHEY, CDR2 SVGAGI. The CDR3 protein is CASSYSRLAKNIQYF. In nucleotides, the CDR3 is TGTGCCAGCAGTTACTCACGGTTAGCCAAAAACATTCAGTACTTC.

The table lists this clonotype with many counts. The CDR3 is CASSGTGTSDEQYF. In DNA, the CDR3 is TGTGCCAGCAGTGGGACAGGGACCTCAGACGAGCAGTACTTC. This chain uses TRBV6-1 with TRBJ2-7, with TRBD1 matching 8 bases. The CDR3 runs 14 residues. With 4 bases clipped from V and 5 bases from J, the junction kept 7 bases outside the gene matches. Germline loops: CDR1 MNHNS, CDR2 SASEGT.

This clonotype was detected many times. V is TRBV27 and J is TRBJ2-7; possible D gene TRBD2, 5 bases. V was pared by 6 bases and J by 4 bases, with 10 bases between. The CDR3 extends over 12 amino acids. Germline V lookup: CDR1 MNHEY, CDR2 SMNVEV (reference sequence). DNA for the CDR3: TGTGCCAGCAGCCATCGGGGATACGAGCAGTACTTC. Translating gives CASSHRGYEQYF.

The chain combines TRBV7-2 with TRBJ1-2, with D tentatively TRBD1 (5 bases). V shed 4 bases and J shed 4 bases, with 10 bases lying between them. The CDR3 totals 13 residues. Germline V gene lookup returns CDR1 SGHTA and CDR2 FQGNSA. The DNA of the CDR3 is TGTGCCAGCAGCTCCCGGGACCGCTATGGCTACACCTTC. Encoded protein: CASSSRDRYGYTF. The full variable domain, with the rest looked up from reference TRBV7-2 and TRBJ1-2, is GAGVSQSPSNKVTEKGKDVELRCDPISGHTALYWYRQSLGQGLEFLIYFQGNSAPDKSGLPSDRFSAERTGGSVSTLTIQRTQQEDSAVYLCASSSRDRYGYTFGSGTRLTVV.

This clonotype was recorded at least ten times. CDR3 protein: CASSWVTGPHETQYF. The CDR3 nucleotides read TGTGCCAGCAGTTGGGTGACAGGTCCTCACGAGACCCAGTACTTC. The chain links TRBV6-5 to TRBJ2-5; the D gene is possibly TRBD1 (6 bases). CDR1 and CDR2 (germline): MNHEY, SVGAGI. V was clipped by 4 bases and J by 5 bases, with 17 bases between them. The CDR3 extends over 15 amino acids.

This clonotype was observed at least ten times. The CDR3 DNA reads TGTGCCAGCAAATCGGGAGGCCACAATGAGCAGTTCTTC. Amino acids: CASKSGGHNEQFF. The chain recombines TRBV12-3 or TRBV12-4 with TRBJ2-1; 7 positions agree with TRBD2. There are 13 residues in the CDR3. V shed 7 bases and J 5 bases; nucleotides not matched to a gene: 5.

This clonotype occurred many times. The junction shows a germline mismatch at one end, possibly a read error. This sequence joins TRBV4-3 and TRBJ2-7; 8 bases match TRBD2. Germline V gene data show CDR1 as LGHNA and CDR2 as YSLEER. CDR3 length: 13 residues. The CDR3 region has the DNA TGTGCCAGCAGCCAGGGAGCGGGAGCTGAGCAGTACTTC. Translated, it gives CASSQGAGAEQYF.

At least ten counts were recorded for this clonotype. V is TRBV29-1 and J is TRBJ2-7; 9 bases map to TRBD2. Trimming took 7 bases from V and 3 from J; bases not matched to a gene: 10. CDR1 is SQVTM and CDR2 is ANQGSEA in the germline V gene. The CDR3 is 14 residues long. The CDR3 here is CSAGETSGFYEQYF. Written as DNA, the CDR3 is TGCAGCGCTGGGGAGACTAGCGGATTCTACGAGCAGTACTTC.

This clonotype was picked up many times. The chain combines TRBV4-3 with TRBJ2-1; 8 bases map to TRBD2. Trimming cost V 3 bases and J 7 bases; bases outside gene matches: 14. Germline V lookup: CDR1 LGHNA, CDR2 YSLEER. The length of the CDR3 is 17 residues. The CDR3 reads CASSHPGGREGRNEQFF. The CDR3 region has the DNA TGCGCCAGCAGCCACCCAGGAGGTCGGGAGGGCCGTAATGAGCAGTTCTTC.

This clonotype appeared many times. CDR3 region: CASSLVQGVQDEQFF. The CDR3 DNA reads TGCGCCAGCAGCCTTGTGCAAGGGGTTCAGGATGAGCAGTTCTTC. The chain has TRBV5-1 and TRBJ2-1; a possible D gene is TRBD1 (5 bases). The germline gives CDR1 SGHRS, CDR2 YFSETQ. This CDR3 contains 15 residues. Trimming removed 4 bases from V and 8 bases from J, with 19 bases in between.

The rearrangement links TRBV5-1 to TRBJ2-2, with TRBD1 matching 8 bases. Looked up from germline, CDR1 is SGHRS and CDR2 is YFSETQ. Germline trimming cut 0 bases from V and 3 bases from J; bases unmatched to any gene: 4. The CDR3 is 16 residues long. CDR3 bases: TGCGCCAGCAGCTTGGAGGCAGGGGGCTACACCGGGGAGCTGTTTTTT. Translated: CASSLEAGGYTGELFF.